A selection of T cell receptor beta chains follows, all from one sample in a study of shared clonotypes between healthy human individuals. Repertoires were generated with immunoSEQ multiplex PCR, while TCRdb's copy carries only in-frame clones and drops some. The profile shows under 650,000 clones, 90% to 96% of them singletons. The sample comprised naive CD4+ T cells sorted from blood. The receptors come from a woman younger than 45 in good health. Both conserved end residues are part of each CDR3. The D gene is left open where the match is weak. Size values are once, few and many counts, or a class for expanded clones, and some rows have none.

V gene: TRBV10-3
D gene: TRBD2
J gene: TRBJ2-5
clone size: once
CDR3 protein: CAISDPGLAGVETQYF
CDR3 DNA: TGTGCCATCAGTGACCCGGGGCTAGCGGGAGTTGAGACCCAGTACTTC

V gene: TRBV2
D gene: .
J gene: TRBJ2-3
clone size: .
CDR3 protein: CASTRTDSTDTQYF
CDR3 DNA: TGTGCCAGCACCCGGACGGATAGCACAGATACGCAGTATTTT

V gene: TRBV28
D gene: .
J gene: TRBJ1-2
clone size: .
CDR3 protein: CASSPGGSGGYTF
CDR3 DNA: TGTGCCAGCAGCCCCGGGGGGTCTGGCGGCTACACCTTC

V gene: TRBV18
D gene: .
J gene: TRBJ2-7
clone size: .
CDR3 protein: CASSQGYEQYF
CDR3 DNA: TGTGCCAGCTCACAGGGTTACGAGCAGTACTTC

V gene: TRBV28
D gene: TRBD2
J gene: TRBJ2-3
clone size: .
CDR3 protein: CASSSASAGGMQYF
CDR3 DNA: TGTGCCAGCAGTTCCGCCTCGGCGGGAGGGATGCAGTATTTT

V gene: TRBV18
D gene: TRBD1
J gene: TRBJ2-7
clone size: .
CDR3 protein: CASSPDRVSESVSYEQYF
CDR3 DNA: TGTGCCAGCTCACCTGACAGGGTCAGTGAATCGGTTTCCTACGAGCAGTACTTC

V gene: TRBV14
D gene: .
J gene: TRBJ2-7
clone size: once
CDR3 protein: CASRGVGFLTYEQYF
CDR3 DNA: TGTGCCAGCAGGGGCGTGGGATTTCTAACCTACGAGCAGTACTTC

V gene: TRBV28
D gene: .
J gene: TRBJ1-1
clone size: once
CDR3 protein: CASRANTEAFF
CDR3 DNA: TGTGCCAGCAGGGCGAACACTGAAGCTTTCTTT

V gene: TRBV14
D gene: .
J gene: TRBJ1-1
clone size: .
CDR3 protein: CASSLDGWNTEAFF
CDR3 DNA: TGTGCCAGCAGCTTGGACGGATGGAACACTGAAGCTTTCTTT

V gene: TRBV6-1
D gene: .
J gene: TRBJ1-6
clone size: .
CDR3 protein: CASTGVPSPLHF
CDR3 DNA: TGTGCCAGCACTGGGGTCCCTTCACCCCTCCACTTT

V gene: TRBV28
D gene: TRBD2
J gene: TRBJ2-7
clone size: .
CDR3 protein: CATTQLLAGGDEQYF
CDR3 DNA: TGTGCCACGACACAGCTACTAGCGGGAGGCGACGAGCAGTACTTC

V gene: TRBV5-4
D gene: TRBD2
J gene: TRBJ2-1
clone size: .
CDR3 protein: CASSLLAGVDEQFF
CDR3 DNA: TGTGCCAGCAGCTTGCTAGCGGGAGTCGATGAGCAGTTCTTC

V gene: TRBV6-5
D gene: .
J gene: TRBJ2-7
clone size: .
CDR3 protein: CASSYVSQSSYEQYF
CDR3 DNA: TGTGCCAGCAGTTACGTTAGTCAGAGCTCCTACGAGCAGTACTTC

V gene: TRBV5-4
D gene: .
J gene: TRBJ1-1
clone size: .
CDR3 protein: CASSLEGLNTEAFF
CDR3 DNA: TGTGCCAGCAGCTTGGAAGGATTGAACACTGAAGCTTTCTTT

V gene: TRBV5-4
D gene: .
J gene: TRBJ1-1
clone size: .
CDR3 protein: CASSLQGGPEAFF
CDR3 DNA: TGTGCCAGCAGCTTGCAGGGAGGGCCTGAAGCTTTCTTT

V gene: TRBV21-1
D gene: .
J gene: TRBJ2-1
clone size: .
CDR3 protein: CASSTGLAGGGFF
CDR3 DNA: TGTGCCAGCAGCACGGGACTAGCGGGAGGTGGGTTCTTC

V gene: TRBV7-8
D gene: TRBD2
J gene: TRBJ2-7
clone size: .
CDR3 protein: CASSFNIAGDFSYEQYF
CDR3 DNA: TGTGCCAGCAGCTTTAATATAGCGGGAGATTTCTCCTACGAGCAGTACTTC

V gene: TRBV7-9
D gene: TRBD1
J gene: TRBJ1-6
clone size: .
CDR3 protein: CASSRRDSTNSPLHF
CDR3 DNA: TGTGCCAGCAGCCGCAGGGACAGCACCAATTCACCCCTCCACTTT

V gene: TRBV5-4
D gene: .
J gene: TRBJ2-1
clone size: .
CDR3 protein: CASSLAGGIPYNEQFF
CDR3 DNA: TGTGCCAGCAGCTTGGCTGGGGGGATCCCCTACAATGAGCAGTTCTTC

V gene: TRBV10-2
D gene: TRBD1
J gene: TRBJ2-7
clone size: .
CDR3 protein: CASTLRRDRGSYEQYF
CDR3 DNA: TGCGCCAGCACCCTGCGCCGGGACAGGGGATCCTACGAGCAGTACTTC

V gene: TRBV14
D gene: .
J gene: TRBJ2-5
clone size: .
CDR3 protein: CASSPTPLSAVRSSAQYF
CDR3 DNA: TGTGCCAGCAGCCCGACCCCCTTATCGGCGGTGAGGTCGTCGGCCCAGTACTTC

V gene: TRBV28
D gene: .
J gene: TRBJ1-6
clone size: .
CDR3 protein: CASSNVSPLHF
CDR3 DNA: TGTGCCAGCAGTAATGTCTCACCCCTCCACTTT

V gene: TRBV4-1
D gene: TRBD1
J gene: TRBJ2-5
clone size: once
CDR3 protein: CASSQDHPTGVETQYF
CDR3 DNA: TGCGCCAGCAGCCAAGATCACCCAACAGGGGTGGAGACCCAGTACTTC

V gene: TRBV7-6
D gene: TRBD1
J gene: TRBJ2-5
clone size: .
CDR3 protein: CASSLPQRRDRGQETQYF
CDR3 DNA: TGTGCCAGCAGCTTACCGCAGAGACGGGACAGGGGGCAAGAGACCCAGTACTTC

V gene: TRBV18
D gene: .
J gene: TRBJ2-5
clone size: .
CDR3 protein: CASSPTSQETQYF
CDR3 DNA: TGTGCCAGCTCACCCACCTCCCAAGAGACCCAGTACTTC

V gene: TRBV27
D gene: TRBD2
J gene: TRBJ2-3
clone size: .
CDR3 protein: CASSRGRAPSGSTDTQYF
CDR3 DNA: TGTGCCAGCAGTCGAGGTAGGGCCCCTAGCGGGAGCACAGATACGCAGTATTTT

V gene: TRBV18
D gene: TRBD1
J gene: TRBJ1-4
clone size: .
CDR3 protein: CASSPQGQANEKLFF
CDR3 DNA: TGTGCCAGCTCACCACAGGGACAGGCGAATGAAAAACTGTTTTTT

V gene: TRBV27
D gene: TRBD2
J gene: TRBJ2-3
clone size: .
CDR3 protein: CASRLAGSTDTQYF
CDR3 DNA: TGTGCCAGCCGACTAGCGGGAAGCACAGATACGCAGTATTTT

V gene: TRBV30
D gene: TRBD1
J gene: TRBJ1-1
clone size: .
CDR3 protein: CAWTRERTGGMNTEAFF
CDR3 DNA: TGTGCCTGGACCCGTGAAAGGACAGGGGGCATGAACACTGAAGCTTTCTTT

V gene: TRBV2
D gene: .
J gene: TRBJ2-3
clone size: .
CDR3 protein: CASSEARGDTQYF
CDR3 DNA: TGTGCCAGCAGTGAAGCCAGGGGAGATACGCAGTATTTT

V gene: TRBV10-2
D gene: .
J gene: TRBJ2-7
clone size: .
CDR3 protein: CASSEVGISYEQYF
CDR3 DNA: TGCGCCAGCAGTGAGGTCGGGATCTCCTACGAGCAGTACTTC

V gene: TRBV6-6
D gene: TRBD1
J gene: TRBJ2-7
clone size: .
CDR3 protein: CASSTGTGTYEQYF
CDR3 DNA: TGTGCCAGCAGCACCGGGACAGGTACCTACGAGCAGTACTTC

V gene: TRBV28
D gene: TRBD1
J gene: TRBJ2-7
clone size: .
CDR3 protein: CASSLAGGSSYEQYF
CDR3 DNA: TGTGCCAGCAGTTTAGCAGGGGGCTCCTCATACGAGCAGTACTTC

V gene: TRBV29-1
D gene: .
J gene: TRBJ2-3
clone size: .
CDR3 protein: CRVGSTDTQYF
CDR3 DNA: TGCAGGGTAGGAAGCACAGATACGCAGTATTTT

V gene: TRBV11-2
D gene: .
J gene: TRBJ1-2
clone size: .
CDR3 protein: CASSQSQEGNGYTF
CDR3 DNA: TGTGCCAGCAGCCAGTCACAGGAGGGAAATGGCTACACCTTC

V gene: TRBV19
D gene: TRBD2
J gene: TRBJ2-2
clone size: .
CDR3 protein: CASSRTSGTVGELFF
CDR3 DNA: TGTGCCAGTAGTCGGACTAGCGGGACGGTCGGGGAGCTGTTTTTT

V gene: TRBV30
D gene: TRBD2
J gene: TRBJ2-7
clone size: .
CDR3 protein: CAWSGEGPSGRWAYEQYF
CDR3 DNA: TGTGCCTGGAGTGGGGAGGGACCCTCAGGAAGGTGGGCCTACGAGCAGTACTTC

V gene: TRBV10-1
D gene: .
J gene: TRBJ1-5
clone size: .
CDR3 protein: CASSDRINQPQHF
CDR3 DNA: TGCGCCAGCAGTGACCGGATCAATCAGCCCCAGCATTTT

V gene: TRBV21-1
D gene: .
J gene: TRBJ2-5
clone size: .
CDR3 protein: CASSQVPLLLQGAQETQYF
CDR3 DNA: TGTGCCAGCAGCCAAGTGCCCCTTTTACTGCAGGGAGCCCAAGAGACCCAGTACTTC

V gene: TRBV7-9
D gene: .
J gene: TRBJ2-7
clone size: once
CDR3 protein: CASSLVGYEQYF
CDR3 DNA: TGTGCCAGCAGCTTAGTCGGCTACGAGCAGTACTTC

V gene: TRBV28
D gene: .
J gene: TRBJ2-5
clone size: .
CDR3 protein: CASSSGGRETQYF
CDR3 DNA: TGTGCCAGCAGTTCCGGGGGAAGAGAGACCCAGTACTTC

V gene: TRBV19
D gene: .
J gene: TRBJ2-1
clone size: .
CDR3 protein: CASSTLDRDYNEQFF
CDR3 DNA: TGTGCCAGTAGTACCTTAGACAGAGACTACAATGAGCAGTTCTTC

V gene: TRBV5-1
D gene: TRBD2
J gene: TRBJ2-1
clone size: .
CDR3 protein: CASSLGKAGGPISYNEQFF
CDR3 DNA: TGCGCCAGCAGCTTGGGTAAGGCGGGAGGGCCGATCTCCTACAATGAGCAGTTCTTC

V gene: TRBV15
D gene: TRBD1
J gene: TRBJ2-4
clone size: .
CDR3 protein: CATSPGGTGKNIQYF
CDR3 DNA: TGTGCCACCAGCCCAGGGGGCACGGGCAAAAACATTCAGTACTTC

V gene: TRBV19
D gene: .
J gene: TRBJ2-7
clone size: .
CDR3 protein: CASTLRMGQAYEQYF
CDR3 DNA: TGTGCCAGTACCCTTAGAATGGGACAAGCATACGAGCAGTACTTC

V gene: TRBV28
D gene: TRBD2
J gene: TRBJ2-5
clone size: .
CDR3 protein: CASSDTSGTETQYF
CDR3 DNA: TGTGCCAGCAGCGATACTAGCGGGACAGAGACCCAGTACTTC

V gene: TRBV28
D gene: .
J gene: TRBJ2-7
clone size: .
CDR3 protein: CASSSHWYEQYF
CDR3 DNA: TGTGCCAGCAGTTCCCACTGGTACGAGCAGTACTTC

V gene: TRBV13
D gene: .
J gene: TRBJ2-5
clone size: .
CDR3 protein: CASRSGWETQYF
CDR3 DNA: TGTGCCAGCAGATCCGGTTGGGAGACCCAGTACTTC

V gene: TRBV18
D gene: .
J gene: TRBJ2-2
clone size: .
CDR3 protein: CASSPGTGELFF
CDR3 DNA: TGTGCCAGCTCACCGGGGACCGGAGAGCTGTTTTTT

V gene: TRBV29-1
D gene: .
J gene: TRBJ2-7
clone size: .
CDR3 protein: CSVADYEQYF
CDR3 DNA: TGCAGCGTCGCCGACTACGAGCAGTACTTC

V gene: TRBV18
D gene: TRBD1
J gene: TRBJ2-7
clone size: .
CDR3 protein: CASSKAGQGAFYEQYF
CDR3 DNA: TGTGCCAGCTCGAAAGCGGGACAGGGGGCATTCTACGAGCAGTACTTC

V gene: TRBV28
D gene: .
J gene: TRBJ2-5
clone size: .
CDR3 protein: CASSFPPGAGETQYF
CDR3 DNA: TGTGCCAGCAGTTTCCCCCCAGGGGCCGGGGAGACCCAGTACTTC

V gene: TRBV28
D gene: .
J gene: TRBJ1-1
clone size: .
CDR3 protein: CASIIGGANTEAFF
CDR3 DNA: TGTGCCAGCATCATAGGGGGGGCTAACACTGAAGCTTTCTTT

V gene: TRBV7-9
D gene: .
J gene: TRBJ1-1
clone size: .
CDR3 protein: CASSLPGRSTEAFF
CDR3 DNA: TGTGCCAGCAGCTTACCGGGGCGTAGCACTGAAGCTTTCTTT

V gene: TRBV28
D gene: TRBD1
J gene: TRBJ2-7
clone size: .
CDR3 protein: CASSLVGTETYEQYF
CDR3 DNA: TGTGCCAGCAGTTTGGTGGGGACAGAGACATACGAGCAGTACTTC

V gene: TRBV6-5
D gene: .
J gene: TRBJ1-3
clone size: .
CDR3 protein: CASSYSPQGRGNTIYF
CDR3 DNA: TGTGCCAGCAGTTACTCTCCGCAGGGTCGGGGAAACACCATATATTTT

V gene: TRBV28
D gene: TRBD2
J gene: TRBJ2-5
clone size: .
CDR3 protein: CASSNVGRGPGRETQYF
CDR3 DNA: TGTGCCAGCAGCAACGTGGGGAGGGGCCCTGGGAGAGAGACCCAGTACTTC

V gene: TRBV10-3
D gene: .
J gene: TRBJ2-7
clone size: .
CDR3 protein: CAISSHDLAPTSPHEQYF
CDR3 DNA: TGTGCCATCAGCTCCCACGACCTTGCGCCCACTAGTCCCCACGAGCAGTACTTC

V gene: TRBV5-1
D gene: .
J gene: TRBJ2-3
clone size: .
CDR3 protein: CASSLKSDTQYF
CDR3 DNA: TGCGCCAGCAGCCTGAAGTCAGATACGCAGTATTTT